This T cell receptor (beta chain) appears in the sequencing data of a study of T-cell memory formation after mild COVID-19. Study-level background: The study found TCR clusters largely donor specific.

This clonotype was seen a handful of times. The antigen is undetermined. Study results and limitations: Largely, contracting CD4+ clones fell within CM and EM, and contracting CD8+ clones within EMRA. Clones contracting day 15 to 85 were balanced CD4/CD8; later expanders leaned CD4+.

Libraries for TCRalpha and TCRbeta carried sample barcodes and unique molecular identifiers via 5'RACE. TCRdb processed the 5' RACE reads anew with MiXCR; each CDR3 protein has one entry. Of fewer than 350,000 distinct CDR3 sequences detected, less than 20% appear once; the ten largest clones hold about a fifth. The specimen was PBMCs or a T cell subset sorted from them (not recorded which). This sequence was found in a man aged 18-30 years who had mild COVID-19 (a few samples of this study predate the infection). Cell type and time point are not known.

The CDR3 DNA follows: TGTGCCAGCAGCACCAAGACAGGGGGAATGGAAAAACTGTTTTTT. Translated, it gives CASSTKTGGMEKLFF. V usage is TRBV6-1 and J usage is TRBJ1-4, with 9 bases that match TRBD1. This CDR3 has 15 residues. V gave up 6 bases and J gave up 8 bases; unmatched junction bases: 10. The V gene's germline CDR1 is MNHNS and CDR2 SASEGT.